Listed below are T cell receptor beta chains from one sample, sequenced in a study of CD4 T cells in relation to SARS-CoV-2 and coronaviruses. Assay: immunoSEQ multiplex PCR; the TCRdb copy retains only in-frame clones and omits some. The sample lists around 65,000 clones, 87% occurring once. Material: memory CD4+ T cells from PBMCs. The receptor set was obtained from a human donor in good health. CDR3s include the opening cysteine and the closing phenylalanine or tryptophan.

v_gene	len	j_gene	CDR3aa
TRBV11-2	15	TRBJ2-5	CASSQQGHGGLAQYF
TRBV7-3	13	TRBJ1-1	CASSLTPGAGAFF
TRBV24-1	17	TRBJ2-2	CATSDFGAGGPGGELFF
TRBV6-5	15	TRBJ2-1	CASSRQGQGYYEQFF
TRBV27	15	TRBJ1-1	CASSLFRGWNTEAFF
TRBV18	16	TRBJ2-2	CASSPPIRGATGELFF
TRBV6-2/TRBV6-3	12	TRBJ1-5	CASSRQDQPQHF
TRBV6-6	14	TRBJ1-2	CASGPGQANYGYTF
TRBV5-4	15	TRBJ1-4	CASSLDGTYSEKLFF
TRBV29-1	15	TRBJ2-7	CSVEEGKTGLYEQYF
TRBV27	18	TRBJ1-1	CASSQPGTGQLLGSEAFF
TRBV5-4	14	TRBJ2-7	CASSPRGESDEQYF
TRBV30	13	TRBJ1-4	CAWSVTAWEKLFF
TRBV25-1	13	TRBJ2-3	CASSESSVDTQYF
TRBV5-1	14	TRBJ2-5	CASSWGGDGGTQYF
TRBV5-4	14	TRBJ1-1	CASKAGGVSTEAFF
TRBV18	13	TRBJ1-5	CASSPDWIQPQHF
TRBV12-5	16	TRBJ2-7	CASGPHGLAGNYEQYF
TRBV28	17	TRBJ1-5	CASSFTFGVMGNQPQHF
TRBV3-1/TRBV3-2	14	TRBJ2-1	CASSQPTGGGEQFF
TRBV28	15	TRBJ1-2	CASSSRTENPYGYTF
TRBV6-2/TRBV6-3	12	TRBJ2-5	CASSLIPETQYF
TRBV3-1/TRBV3-2	19	TRBJ2-2	CASSQRRASGPGTTGELFF
TRBV6-8	14	TRBJ1-3	CASMYGVSGNTIYF
TRBV6-5	13	TRBJ1-2	CASSYSIGWGYTF
TRBV19	13	TRBJ1-1	CASSMGGWTEAFF
TRBV3-1/TRBV3-2	18	TRBJ1-4	CASSQELWAAQDNEKLFF
TRBV7-8	14	TRBJ2-1	CASSSNTGLAEQFF
TRBV5-1	15	TRBJ2-1	CASSNPTGWDNEQFF
TRBV19	15	TRBJ1-4	CASSIGSGHPEKLFF
TRBV7-9	14	TRBJ1-5	CASSFGGGDQPQHF
TRBV13	14	TRBJ2-5	CASSLGRNQETQYF
TRBV6-6	15	TRBJ1-4	CASSSDRGGPEKLFF
TRBV5-1	15	TRBJ2-2	CASTTDTTNTGELFF
TRBV7-9	13	TRBJ1-1	CASSFQGGSEAFF
TRBV11-2	14	TRBJ2-7	CASSLDPTGDEQYF
TRBV24-1	13	TRBJ2-3	CATRRGLTDTQYF
TRBV5-4	16	TRBJ2-7	CASSSGRTNPLLEQYF
TRBV4-2	15	TRBJ2-1	CASSYPGLAYNEQFF
TRBV7-2	15	TRBJ2-5	CASSLGTSGGETQYF
TRBV9	16	TRBJ2-1	CASSVGGRARNNEQFF
TRBV2	15	TRBJ2-5	CASSEMGLLQETQYF
TRBV5-1	16	TRBJ2-5	CASSTGTSGAQETQYF
TRBV5-4	15	TRBJ2-7	CASSLGTEIGREQYF
TRBV5-4	13	TRBJ2-2	CASSPDRTGELFF
TRBV5-1	14	TRBJ2-2	CASSADLNTGELFF
TRBV9	15	TRBJ2-1	CASSVGVAGGNEQFF
TRBV7-2	15	TRBJ2-7	CASSLSGQGVGEQYF
TRBV18	16	TRBJ1-3	CASSISQGLSGNTIYF
TRBV19	16	TRBJ2-1	CASSIVRLGLRNEQFF
TRBV6-5	13	TRBJ1-1	CAGRKTGAPEAFF
TRBV5-1	15	TRBJ2-1	CASSLGQGAGNEQFF
TRBV19	13	TRBJ2-5	CASSIRRRETQYF
TRBV5-1	16	TRBJ2-7	CASSLGSTTGVHEQYF
TRBV9	18	TRBJ1-3	CASSGGTPGRIGGNTIYF
TRBV27	13	TRBJ1-2	CASSLRSGWWNTF
TRBV7-2	13	TRBJ1-5	CASSLDRSLPQHF